The rows below give T cell receptor beta chains drawn from one sample of a study of CD8+CD57+ T cells in acquired aplastic anemia. One entry per CDR3 protein, called by TCRdb with MiXCR from the reads. The sample has about 41,000 distinct CDR3 sequences, 60% to 80% seen once; the top ten hold roughly three fifths. The source material was sorted CD4+, CD8+, or CD8+CD57+ T cells (not recorded which) from PBMCs. All receptors derive from a human donor with aplastic anemia. Both conserved end residues are part of each CDR3.

j_call: TRBJ2-4; v_call: TRBV6-2/TRBV6-3; cdr3_length: 16; cdr3_aa: CASSYGGSGVENIQYF
j_call: TRBJ1-4; v_call: TRBV19; cdr3_length: 13; cdr3_aa: CASLERVNEKLFF
j_call: TRBJ1-2; v_call: TRBV28; cdr3_length: 14; cdr3_aa: CASSLGTDYYGYTF
j_call: TRBJ2-7; v_call: TRBV4-2; cdr3_length: 13; cdr3_aa: CASSRDRGYEQYF
j_call: TRBJ2-7; v_call: TRBV10-3; cdr3_length: 15; cdr3_aa: CAILRSPGQGERPYF
j_call: TRBJ1-1; v_call: TRBV19; cdr3_length: 10; cdr3_aa: CASRNGRAFF
j_call: TRBJ1-2; v_call: TRBV2; cdr3_length: 14; cdr3_aa: CASSLTGTNYGYTF
j_call: TRBJ1-5; v_call: TRBV20-1; cdr3_length: 13; cdr3_aa: CSATDSHNQPQHF
j_call: TRBJ2-7; v_call: TRBV19; cdr3_length: 13; cdr3_aa: CASSITGPYEQYF
j_call: TRBJ2-7; v_call: TRBV7-2; cdr3_length: 16; cdr3_aa: CASSLATGIVVGEQYF
j_call: TRBJ1-1; v_call: TRBV24-1; cdr3_length: 12; cdr3_aa: CATSDTGKRAFF
j_call: TRBJ1-2; v_call: TRBV19; cdr3_length: 14; cdr3_aa: CASNAGRQGYGCTF
j_call: TRBJ2-2; v_call: TRBV12-3/TRBV12-4; cdr3_length: 17; cdr3_aa: CASSLGFGAPGAGELFF
j_call: TRBJ1-6; v_call: TRBV9; cdr3_length: 15; cdr3_aa: CASSVEDYPISPLHF
j_call: TRBJ2-6; v_call: TRBV19; cdr3_length: 8; cdr3_aa: CASNGRTF
j_call: TRBJ1-6; v_call: TRBV2; cdr3_length: 15; cdr3_aa: CASYGTAVHGSPLHF
j_call: TRBJ2-1; v_call: TRBV20-1; cdr3_length: 15; cdr3_aa: CSASSLSASYNEQFF
j_call: TRBJ1-1; v_call: TRBV5-1; cdr3_length: 15; cdr3_aa: CASSLAGTVNTEAFF
j_call: TRBJ1-5; v_call: TRBV20-1; cdr3_length: 13; cdr3_aa: CSASSQANQPQHF
j_call: TRBJ2-7; v_call: TRBV19; cdr3_length: 12; cdr3_aa: CASSYAPGEQYF
j_call: TRBJ1-1; v_call: TRBV29-1; cdr3_length: 12; cdr3_aa: CQVHTENTEAFF
j_call: TRBJ2-7; v_call: TRBV5-6; cdr3_length: 14; cdr3_aa: CASSFGTGVGEQYF
j_call: TRBJ2-7; v_call: TRBV7-2; cdr3_length: 15; cdr3_aa: CASSLQGISGYEQYF
j_call: TRBJ1-1; v_call: TRBV19; cdr3_length: 10; cdr3_aa: CATQAGEAFF
j_call: TRBJ2-5; v_call: TRBV10-3; cdr3_length: 16; cdr3_aa: CAISDLTRRDQETQYF
j_call: TRBJ2-5; v_call: TRBV20-1; cdr3_length: 12; cdr3_aa: CSASELQETQYF
j_call: TRBJ2-7; v_call: TRBV25-1; cdr3_length: 14; cdr3_aa: CASSESRTVYEQYF
j_call: TRBJ2-7; v_call: TRBV20-1; cdr3_length: 13; cdr3_aa: CSAREGARDEQYF
j_call: NA; v_call: TRBV9; cdr3_length: 15; cdr3_aa: CASSVVGGPYNEQFF